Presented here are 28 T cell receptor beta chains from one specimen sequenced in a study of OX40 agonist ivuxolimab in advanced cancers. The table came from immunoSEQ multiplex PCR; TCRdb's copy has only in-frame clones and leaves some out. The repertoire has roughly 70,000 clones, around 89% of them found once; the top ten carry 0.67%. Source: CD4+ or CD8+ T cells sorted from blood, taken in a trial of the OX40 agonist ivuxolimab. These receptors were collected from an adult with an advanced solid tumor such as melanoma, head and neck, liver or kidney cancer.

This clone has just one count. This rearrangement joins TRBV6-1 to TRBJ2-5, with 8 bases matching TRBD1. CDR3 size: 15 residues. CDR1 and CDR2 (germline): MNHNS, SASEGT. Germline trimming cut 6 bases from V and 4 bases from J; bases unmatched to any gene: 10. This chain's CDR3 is CASSFSGQGSETQYF. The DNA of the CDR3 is TGTGCCAGCAGCTTCTCCGGACAGGGATCAGAGACCCAGTACTTC.

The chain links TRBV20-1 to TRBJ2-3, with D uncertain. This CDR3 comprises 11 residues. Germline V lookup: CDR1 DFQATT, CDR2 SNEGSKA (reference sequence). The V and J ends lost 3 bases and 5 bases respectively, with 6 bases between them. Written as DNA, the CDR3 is TGCAGTGCTAGGGAAGTAGATACGCAGTATTTT. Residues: CSAREVDTQYF.

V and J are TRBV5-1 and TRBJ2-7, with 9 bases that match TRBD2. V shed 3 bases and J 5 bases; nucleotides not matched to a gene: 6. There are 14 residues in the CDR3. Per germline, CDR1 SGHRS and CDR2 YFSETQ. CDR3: CASSSGTSTNEQYF. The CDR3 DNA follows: TGCGCCAGCAGCTCGGGGACTAGCACAAACGAGCAGTACTTC.

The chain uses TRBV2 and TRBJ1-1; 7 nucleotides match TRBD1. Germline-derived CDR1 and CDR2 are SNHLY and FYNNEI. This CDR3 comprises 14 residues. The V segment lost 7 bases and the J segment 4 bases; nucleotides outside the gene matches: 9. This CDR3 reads CASIGQVRLTEAFF. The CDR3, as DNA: TGTGCCAGCATCGGACAGGTACGTCTCACTGAAGCTTTCTTT.

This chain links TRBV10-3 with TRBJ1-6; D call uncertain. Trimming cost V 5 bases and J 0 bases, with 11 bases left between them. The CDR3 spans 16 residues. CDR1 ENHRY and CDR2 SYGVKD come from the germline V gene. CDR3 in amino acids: CAISINQYSYNSPLHF. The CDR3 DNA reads TGTGCCATCAGTATTAATCAGTACTCCTATAATTCACCCCTCCACTTT.

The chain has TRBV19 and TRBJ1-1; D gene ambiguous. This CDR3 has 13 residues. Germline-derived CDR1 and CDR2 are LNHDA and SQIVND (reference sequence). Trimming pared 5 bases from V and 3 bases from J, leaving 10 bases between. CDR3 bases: TGTGCCAGTAGTTCTACCCCTGACACTGAAGCTTTCTTT. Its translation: CASSSTPDTEAFF.

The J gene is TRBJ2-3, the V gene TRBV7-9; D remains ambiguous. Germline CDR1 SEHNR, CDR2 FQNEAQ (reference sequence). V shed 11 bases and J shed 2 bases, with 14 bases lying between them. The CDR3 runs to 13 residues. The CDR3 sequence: CASAYPSTDTQYF. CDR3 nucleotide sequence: TGTGCCTCGGCCTACCCCTCCACAGATACGCAGTATTTT.

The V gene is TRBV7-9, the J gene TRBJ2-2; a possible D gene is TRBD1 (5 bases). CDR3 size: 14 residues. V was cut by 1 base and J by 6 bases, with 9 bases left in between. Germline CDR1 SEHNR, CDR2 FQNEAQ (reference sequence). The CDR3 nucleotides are TGTGCCAGCAGCTTAGTTCAGGGCCCCGGGGAGCTGTTTTTT. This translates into CASSLVQGPGELFF.

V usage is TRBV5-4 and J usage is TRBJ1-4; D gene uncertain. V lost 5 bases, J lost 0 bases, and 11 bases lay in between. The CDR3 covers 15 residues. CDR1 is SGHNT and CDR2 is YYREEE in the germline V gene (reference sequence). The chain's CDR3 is CASSDSSATNEKLFF. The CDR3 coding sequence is TGTGCCAGCAGTGATTCTTCTGCAACTAATGAAAAACTGTTTTTT.

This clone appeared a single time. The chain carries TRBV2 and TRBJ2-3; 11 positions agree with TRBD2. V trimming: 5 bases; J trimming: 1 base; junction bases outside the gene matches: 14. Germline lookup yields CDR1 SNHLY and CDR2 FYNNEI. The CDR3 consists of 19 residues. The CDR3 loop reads CASSTTGTSGSWGTDTQYF. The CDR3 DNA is TGTGCCAGCAGTACCACCGGGACTAGCGGATCATGGGGCACAGATACGCAGTATTTT. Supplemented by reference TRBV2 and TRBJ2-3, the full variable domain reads EPEVTQTPSHQVTQMGQEVILRCVPISNHLYFYWYRQILGQKVEFLVSFYNNEISEKSEIFDDQFSVERPDGSNFTLKIRSTKLEDSAMYFCASSTTGTSGSWGTDTQYFGPGTRLTVL.

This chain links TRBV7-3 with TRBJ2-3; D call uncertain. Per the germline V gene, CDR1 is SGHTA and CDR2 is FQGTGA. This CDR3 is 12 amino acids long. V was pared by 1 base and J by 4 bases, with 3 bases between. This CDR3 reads CASSLNADTQYF. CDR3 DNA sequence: TGTGCCAGCAGCTTAAACGCAGATACGCAGTATTTT.

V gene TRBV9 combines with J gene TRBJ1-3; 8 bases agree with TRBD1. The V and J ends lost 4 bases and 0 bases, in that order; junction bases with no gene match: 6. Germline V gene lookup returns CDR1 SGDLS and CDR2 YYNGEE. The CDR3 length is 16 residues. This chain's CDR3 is CASSLGQGRSGNTIYF. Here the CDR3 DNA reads TGTGCCAGCAGCCTTGGACAGGGACGCTCTGGAAACACCATATATTTT.

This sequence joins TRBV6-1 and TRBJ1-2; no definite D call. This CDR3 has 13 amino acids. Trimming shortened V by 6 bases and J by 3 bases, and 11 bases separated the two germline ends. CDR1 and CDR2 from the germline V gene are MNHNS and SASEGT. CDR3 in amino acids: CASSADLYYGYTF. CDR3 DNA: TGTGCCAGCAGCGCCGACCTGTACTATGGCTACACCTTC.

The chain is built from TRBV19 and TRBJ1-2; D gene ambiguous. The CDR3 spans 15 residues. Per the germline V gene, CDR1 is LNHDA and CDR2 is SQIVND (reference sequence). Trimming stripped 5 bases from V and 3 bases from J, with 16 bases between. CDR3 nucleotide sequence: TGTGCCAGTAGTTCTAAGTGGGCAAGCTACTATGGCTACACCTTC. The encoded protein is CASSSKWASYYGYTF.

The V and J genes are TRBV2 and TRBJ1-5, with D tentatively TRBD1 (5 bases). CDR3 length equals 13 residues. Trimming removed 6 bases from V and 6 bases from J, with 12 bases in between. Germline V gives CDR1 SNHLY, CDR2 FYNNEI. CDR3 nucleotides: TGTGCCAGCAGGGGGGTTTCGGGTCAGCCCCAGCATTTT. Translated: CASRGVSGQPQHF.

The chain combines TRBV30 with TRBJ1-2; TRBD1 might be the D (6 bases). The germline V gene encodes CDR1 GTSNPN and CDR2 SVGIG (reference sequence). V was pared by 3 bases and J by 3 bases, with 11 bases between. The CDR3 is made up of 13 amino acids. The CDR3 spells CAWSWGAYYGYTF. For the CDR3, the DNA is TGTGCCTGGAGCTGGGGGGCCTACTATGGCTACACCTTC.

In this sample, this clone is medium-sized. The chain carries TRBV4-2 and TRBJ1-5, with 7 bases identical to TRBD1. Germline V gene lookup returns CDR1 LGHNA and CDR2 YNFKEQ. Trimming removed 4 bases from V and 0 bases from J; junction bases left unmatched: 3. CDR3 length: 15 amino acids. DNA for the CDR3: TGTGCCAGCAGCCCAGGGGGGAGTAGCAATCAGCCCCAGCATTTT. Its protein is CASSPGGSSNQPQHF.

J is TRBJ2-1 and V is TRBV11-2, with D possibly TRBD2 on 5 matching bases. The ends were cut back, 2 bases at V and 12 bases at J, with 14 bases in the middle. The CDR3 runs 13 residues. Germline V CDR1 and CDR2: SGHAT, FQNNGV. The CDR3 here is CASSLFFRGGQFF. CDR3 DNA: TGTGCCAGCAGCTTATTCTTTCGGGGTGGGCAGTTCTTC. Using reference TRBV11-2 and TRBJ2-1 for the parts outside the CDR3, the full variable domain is EAGVAQSPRYKIIEKRQSVAFWCNPISGHATLYWYQQILGQGPKLLIQFQNNGVVDDSQLPKDRFSAERLKGVDSTLKIQPAKLEDSAVYLCASSLFFRGGQFFGPGTRLTVL.

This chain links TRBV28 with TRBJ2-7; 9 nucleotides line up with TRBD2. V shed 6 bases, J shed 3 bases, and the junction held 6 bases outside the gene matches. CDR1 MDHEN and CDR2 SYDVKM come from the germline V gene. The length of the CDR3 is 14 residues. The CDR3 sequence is CASRSGRYLYEQYF. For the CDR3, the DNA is TGTGCCAGCAGGAGCGGGAGGTATCTCTACGAGCAGTACTTC.

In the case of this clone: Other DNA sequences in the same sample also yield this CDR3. The chain's CDR3 is CASSYSAGGSTDTQYF. The CDR3 DNA reads TGTGCCAGCAGTTACTCGGCGGGGGGGAGCACAGATACGCAGTATTTT. The chain joins TRBV6-5 to TRBJ2-3, with 9 bases identical to TRBD2. V lost 0 bases, J lost 0 bases, and 1 base stayed unmatched. The CDR3 has 16 residues. CDR1 is MNHEY, CDR2 SVGAGI, per germline.

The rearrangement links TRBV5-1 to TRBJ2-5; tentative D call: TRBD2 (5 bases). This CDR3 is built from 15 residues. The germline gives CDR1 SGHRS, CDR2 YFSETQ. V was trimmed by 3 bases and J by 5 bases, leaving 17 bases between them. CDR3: CASSSRDGSGETQYF. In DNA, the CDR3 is TGCGCCAGCAGCTCGAGGGATGGGAGTGGGGAGACCCAGTACTTC.

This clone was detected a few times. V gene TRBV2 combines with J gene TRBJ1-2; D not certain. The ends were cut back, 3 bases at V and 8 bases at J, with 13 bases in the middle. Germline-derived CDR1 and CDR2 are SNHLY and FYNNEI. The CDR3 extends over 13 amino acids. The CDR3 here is CASSDVRVQGYTF. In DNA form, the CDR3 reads TGTGCCAGCAGTGATGTGCGGGTGCAAGGCTACACCTTC.

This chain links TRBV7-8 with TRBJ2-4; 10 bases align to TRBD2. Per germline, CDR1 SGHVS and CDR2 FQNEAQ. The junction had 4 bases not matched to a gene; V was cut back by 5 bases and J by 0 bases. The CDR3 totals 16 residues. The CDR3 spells CASSPWTSGAKNIQYF. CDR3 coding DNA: TGTGCCAGCAGCCCTTGGACTAGCGGAGCCAAAAACATTCAGTACTTC.

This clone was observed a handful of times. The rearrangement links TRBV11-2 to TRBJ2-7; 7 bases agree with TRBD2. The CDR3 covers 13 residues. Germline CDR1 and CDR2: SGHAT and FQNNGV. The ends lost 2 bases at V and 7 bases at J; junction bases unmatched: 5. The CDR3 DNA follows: TGTGCCAGCAGCTTACCGGGGGGTGCGGAGCAGTACTTC. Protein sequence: CASSLPGGAEQYF. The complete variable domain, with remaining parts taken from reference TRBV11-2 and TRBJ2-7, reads EAGVAQSPRYKIIEKRQSVAFWCNPISGHATLYWYQQILGQGPKLLIQFQNNGVVDDSQLPKDRFSAERLKGVDSTLKIQPAKLEDSAVYLCASSLPGGAEQYFGPGTRLTVT.

The CDR3 sequence is CASRDRWTGELFF. In DNA, the CDR3 is TGTGCCAGTAGGGACAGATGGACCGGGGAGCTGTTTTTT. The V call is TRBV19, the J call TRBJ2-2; weak D call: TRBD1 (6 bases). CDR1 and CDR2 (germline): LNHDA, SQIVND (reference sequence). Deletions cut 6 bases from V and 5 bases from J, with 10 bases between. This CDR3 has 13 residues. The full variable domain, its missing parts supplied by reference TRBV19 and TRBJ2-2, is DGGITQSPKYLFRKEGQNVTLSCEQNLNHDAMYWYRQDPGQGLRLIYYSQIVNDFQKGDIAEGYSVSREKKESFPLTVTSAQKNPTAFYLCASRDRWTGELFFGEGSRLTVL.

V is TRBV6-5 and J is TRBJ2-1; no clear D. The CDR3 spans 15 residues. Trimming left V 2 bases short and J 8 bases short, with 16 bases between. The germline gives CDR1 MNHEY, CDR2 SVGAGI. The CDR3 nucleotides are TGTGCCAGCAGTTACAGGTACTCCTACGAGGATGAGCAGTTCTTC. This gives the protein CASSYRYSYEDEQFF.

Written as DNA, the CDR3 is TGTGCCAGCAGCTTAGTGGGCCTAGCGGGAAACTACAATGAGCAGTTCTTC. The encoded protein is CASSLVGLAGNYNEQFF. The rearrangement uses TRBV7-9 and TRBJ2-1; 9 nucleotides align to TRBD2. V lost 1 base to trimming and J lost 3 bases; unmatched junction nucleotides: 7. The CDR3 sequence is 17 residues long. Per germline, CDR1 SEHNR and CDR2 FQNEAQ (reference sequence).

CDR3 DNA sequence: TGTGCCAGCAGCTTGGACTCTAACACCGGGGAGCTGTTTTTT. It translates to CASSLDSNTGELFF. The V call is TRBV5-4, the J call TRBJ2-2; D call uncertain. Per the germline V gene, CDR1 is SGHNT and CDR2 is YYREEE (reference sequence). CDR3 length: 14 amino acids. V was cut by 0 bases and J by 2 bases, with 5 bases left in between.